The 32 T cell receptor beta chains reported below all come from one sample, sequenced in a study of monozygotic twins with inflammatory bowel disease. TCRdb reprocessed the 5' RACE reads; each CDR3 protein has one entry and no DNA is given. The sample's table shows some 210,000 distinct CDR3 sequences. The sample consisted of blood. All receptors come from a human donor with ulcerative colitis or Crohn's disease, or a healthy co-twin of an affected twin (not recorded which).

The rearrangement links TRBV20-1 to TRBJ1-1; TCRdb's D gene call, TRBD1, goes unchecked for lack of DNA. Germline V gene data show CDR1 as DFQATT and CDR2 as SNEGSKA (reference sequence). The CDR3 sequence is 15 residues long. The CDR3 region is CSARVGKGANTEAFF.

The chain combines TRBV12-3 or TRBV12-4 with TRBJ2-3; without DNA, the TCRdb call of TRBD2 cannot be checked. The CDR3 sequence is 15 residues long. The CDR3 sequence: CASSVSGTPNNTQYF.

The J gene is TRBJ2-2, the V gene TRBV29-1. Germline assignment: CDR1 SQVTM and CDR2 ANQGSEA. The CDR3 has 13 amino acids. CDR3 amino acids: CSGGQILTGELFF.

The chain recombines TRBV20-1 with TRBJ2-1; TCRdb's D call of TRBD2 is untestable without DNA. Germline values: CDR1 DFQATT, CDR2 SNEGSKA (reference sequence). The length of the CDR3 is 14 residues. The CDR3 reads CSALLTSGGSEQFF.

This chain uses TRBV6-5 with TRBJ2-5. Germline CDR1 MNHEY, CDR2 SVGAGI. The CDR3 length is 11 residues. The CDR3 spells CASSYGETQYF.

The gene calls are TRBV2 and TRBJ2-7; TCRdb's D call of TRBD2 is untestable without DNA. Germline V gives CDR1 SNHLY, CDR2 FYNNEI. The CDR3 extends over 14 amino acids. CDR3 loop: CASSVGWGAYEQYF.

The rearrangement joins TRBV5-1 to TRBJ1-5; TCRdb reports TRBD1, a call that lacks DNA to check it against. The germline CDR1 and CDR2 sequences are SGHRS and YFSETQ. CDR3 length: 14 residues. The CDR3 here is CASSPGQSNQPQHF. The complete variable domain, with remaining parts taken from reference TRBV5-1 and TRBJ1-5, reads KAGVTQTPRYLIKTRGQQVTLSCSPISGHRSVSWYQQTPGQGLQFLFEYFSETQRNKGNFPGRFSGRQFSNSRSEMNVSTLELGDSALYLCASSPGQSNQPQHFGDGTRLSIL.

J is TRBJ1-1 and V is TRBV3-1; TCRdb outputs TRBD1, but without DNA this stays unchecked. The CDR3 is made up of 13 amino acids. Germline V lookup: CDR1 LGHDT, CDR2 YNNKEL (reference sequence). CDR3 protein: CASSQDRDSKAFF. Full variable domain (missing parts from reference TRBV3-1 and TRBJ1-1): DTAVSQTPKYLVTQMGNDKSIKCEQNLGHDTMYWYKQDSKKFLKIMFSYNNKELIINETVPNRFSPKSPDKAHLNLHINSLELGDSAVYFCASSQDRDSKAFFGQGTRLTVV.

CDR3 sequence: CASRGTTSSYEQYF. The rearrangement joins TRBV5-1 to TRBJ2-7; no DNA is available, so the TRBD1 call from TCRdb remains unchecked. Germline values: CDR1 SGHRS, CDR2 YFSETQ. This CDR3 is built from 14 residues.

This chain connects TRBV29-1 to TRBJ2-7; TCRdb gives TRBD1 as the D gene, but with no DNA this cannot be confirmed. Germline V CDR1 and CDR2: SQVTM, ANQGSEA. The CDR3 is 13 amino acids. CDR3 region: CSVAGRTTYEQYF.

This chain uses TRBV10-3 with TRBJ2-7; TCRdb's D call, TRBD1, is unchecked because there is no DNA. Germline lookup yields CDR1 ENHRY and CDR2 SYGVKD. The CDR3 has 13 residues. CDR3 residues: CAITGTGSYEQYF.

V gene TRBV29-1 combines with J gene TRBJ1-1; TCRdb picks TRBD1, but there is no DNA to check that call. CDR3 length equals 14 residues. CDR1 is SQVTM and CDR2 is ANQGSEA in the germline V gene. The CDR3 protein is CSVVGHRVNTEAFF.

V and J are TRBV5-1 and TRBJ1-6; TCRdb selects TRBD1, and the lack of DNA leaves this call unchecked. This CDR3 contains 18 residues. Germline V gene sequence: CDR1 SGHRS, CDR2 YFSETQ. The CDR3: CASSLETGSRSYNSPLHF.

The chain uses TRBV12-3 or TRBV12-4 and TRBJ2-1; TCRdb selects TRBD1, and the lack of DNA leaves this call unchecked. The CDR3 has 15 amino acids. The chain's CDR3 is CASTPGVGRPGEQFF.

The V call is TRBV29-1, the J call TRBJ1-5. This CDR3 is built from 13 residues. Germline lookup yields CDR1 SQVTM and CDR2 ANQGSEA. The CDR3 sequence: CSVEDSANQPQHF.

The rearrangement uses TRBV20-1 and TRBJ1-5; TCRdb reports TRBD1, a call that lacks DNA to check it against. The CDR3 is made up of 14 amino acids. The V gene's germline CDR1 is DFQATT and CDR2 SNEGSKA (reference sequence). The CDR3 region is CSANRGGSNQPQHF.

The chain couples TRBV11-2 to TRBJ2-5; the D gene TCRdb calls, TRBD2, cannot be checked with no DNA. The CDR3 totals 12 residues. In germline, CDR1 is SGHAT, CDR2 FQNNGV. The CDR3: CASRDSLETQYF.

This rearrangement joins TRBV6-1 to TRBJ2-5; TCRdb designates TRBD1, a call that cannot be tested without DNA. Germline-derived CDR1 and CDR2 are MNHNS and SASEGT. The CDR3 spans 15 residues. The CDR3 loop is CASSTPEGGRKTQYF.

The CDR3 region is CSVEGQKNPETYGYTF. This chain uses TRBV29-1 with TRBJ1-2; TCRdb returns TRBD1, unconfirmable since there is no DNA. Per the germline V gene, CDR1 is SQVTM and CDR2 is ANQGSEA. This CDR3 is 16 amino acids long.

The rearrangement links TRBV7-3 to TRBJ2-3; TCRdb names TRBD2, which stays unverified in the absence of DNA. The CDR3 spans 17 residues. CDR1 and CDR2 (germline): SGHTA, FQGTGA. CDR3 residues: CASSSRLAGDRTDTQYF.

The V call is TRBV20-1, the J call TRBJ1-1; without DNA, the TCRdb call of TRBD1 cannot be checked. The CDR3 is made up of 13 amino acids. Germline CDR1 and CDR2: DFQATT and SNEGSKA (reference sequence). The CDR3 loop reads CSAQTGAGTEAFF.

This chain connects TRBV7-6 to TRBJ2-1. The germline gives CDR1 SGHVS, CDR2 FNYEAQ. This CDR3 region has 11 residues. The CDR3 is CASSLKAEQFF.

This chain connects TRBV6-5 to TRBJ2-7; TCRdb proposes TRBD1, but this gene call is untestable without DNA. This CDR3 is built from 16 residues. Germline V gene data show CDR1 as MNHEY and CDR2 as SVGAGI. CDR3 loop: CASSYSNPGQGYEQYF.

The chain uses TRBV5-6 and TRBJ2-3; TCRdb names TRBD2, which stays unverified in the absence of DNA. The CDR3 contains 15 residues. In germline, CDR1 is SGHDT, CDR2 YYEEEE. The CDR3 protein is CASSLSGGRTDTQYF. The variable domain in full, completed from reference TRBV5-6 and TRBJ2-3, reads DAGVTQSPTHLIKTRGQQVTLRCSPKSGHDTVSWYQQALGQGPQFIFQYYEEEERQRGNFPDRFSGHQFPNYSSELNVNALLLGDSALYLCASSLSGGRTDTQYFGPGTRLTVL.

CDR3 sequence: CASSEAGDRRYF. The chain combines TRBV6-1 with TRBJ1-3; the TCRdb D gene call, TRBD1, has no DNA to confirm it. The length of the CDR3 is 12 residues. The germline gives CDR1 MNHNS, CDR2 SASEGT.

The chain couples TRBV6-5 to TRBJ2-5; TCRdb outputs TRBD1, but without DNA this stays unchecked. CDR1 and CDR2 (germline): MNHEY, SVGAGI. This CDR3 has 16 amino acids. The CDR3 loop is CASSYGQGRRQETQYF.

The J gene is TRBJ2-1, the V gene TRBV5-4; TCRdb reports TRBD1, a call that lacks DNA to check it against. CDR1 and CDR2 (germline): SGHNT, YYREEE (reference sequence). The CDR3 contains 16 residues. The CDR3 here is CASRQTGGLTYNEQFF.

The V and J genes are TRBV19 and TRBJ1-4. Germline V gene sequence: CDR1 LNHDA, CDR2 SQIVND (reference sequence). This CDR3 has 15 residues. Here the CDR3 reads CASSIVGAPNEKLFF.

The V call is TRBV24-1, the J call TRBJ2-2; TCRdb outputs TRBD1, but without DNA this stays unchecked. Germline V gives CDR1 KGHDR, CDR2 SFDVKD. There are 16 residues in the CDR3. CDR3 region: CATSFQTGQGTGELFF.

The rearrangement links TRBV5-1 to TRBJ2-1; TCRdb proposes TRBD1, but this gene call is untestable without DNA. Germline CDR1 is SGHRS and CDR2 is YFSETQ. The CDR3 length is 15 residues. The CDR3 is CASSPTSGVYNEQFF.

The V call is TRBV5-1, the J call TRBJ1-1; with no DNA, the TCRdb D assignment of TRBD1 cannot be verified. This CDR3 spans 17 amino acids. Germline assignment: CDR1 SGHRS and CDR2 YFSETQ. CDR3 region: CASSLVYRGGMNTEAFF. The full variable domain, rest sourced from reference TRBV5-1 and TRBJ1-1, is KAGVTQTPRYLIKTRGQQVTLSCSPISGHRSVSWYQQTPGQGLQFLFEYFSETQRNKGNFPGRFSGRQFSNSRSEMNVSTLELGDSALYLCASSLVYRGGMNTEAFFGQGTRLTVV.

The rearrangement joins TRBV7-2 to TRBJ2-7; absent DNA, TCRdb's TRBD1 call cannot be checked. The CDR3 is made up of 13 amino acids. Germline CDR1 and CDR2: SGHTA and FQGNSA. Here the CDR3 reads CASSPYAGREQYF. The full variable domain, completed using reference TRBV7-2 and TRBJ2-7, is GAGVSQSPSNKVTEKGKDVELRCDPISGHTALYWYRQSLGQGLEFLIYFQGNSAPDKSGLPSDRFSAERTGGSVSTLTIQRTQQEDSAVYLCASSPYAGREQYFGPGTRLTVT.